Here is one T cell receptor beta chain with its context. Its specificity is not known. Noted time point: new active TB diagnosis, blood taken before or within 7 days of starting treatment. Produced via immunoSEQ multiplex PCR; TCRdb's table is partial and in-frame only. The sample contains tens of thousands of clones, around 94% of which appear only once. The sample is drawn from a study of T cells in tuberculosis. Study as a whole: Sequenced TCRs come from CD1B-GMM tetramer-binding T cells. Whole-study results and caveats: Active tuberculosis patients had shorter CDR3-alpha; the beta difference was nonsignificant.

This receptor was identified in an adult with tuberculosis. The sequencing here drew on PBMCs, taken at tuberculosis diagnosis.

CDR3 residues: CASMIQGALTGELFF. DNA for the CDR3: TGTGCCAGCATGATACAGGGGGCCCTAACCGGGGAGCTGTTTTTT. V and J are TRBV6-5 and TRBJ2-2, with 9 bases identical to TRBD1. V lost 7 bases, J lost 5 bases, and 8 bases stayed unmatched. Germline lookup yields CDR1 MNHEY and CDR2 SVGAGI. The CDR3 is made up of 15 amino acids.